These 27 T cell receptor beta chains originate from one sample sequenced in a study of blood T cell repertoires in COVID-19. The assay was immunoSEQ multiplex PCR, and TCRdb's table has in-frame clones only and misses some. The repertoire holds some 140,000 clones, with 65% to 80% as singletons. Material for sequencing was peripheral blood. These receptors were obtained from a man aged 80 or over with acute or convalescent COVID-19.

The CDR3 sequence: CSASHSPNYGYTF. CDR3 nucleotide sequence: TGCAGTGCTAGTCACAGTCCTAACTATGGCTACACCTTC. The chain joins TRBV20-1 to TRBJ1-2; D gene unclear. The germline V gene encodes CDR1 DFQATT and CDR2 SNEGSKA (reference sequence). The CDR3 consists of 13 residues. The V end was cut by 3 bases, the J end by 0 bases, with 8 bases between.

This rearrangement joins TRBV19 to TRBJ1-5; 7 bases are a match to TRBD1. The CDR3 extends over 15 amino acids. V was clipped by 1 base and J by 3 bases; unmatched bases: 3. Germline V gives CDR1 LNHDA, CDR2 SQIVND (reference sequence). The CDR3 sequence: CASSIGQGTNQPQHF. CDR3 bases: TGTGCCAGTAGTATAGGACAGGGTACCAATCAGCCCCAGCATTTT.

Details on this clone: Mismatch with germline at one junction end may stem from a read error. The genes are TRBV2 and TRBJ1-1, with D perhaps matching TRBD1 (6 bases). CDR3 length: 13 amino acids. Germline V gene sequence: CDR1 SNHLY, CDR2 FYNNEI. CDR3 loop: CASNTQGNTETFF. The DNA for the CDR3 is TGTGCCAGCAACACCCAGGGGAACACTGAAACTTTCTTT.

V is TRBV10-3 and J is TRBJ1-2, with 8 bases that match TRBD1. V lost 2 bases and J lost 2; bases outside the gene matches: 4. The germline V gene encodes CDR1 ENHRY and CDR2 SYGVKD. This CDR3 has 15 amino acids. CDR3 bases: TGTGCCATCAGTGAGAGGGGACAGGCCAACTATGGCTACACCTTC. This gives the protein CAISERGQANYGYTF.

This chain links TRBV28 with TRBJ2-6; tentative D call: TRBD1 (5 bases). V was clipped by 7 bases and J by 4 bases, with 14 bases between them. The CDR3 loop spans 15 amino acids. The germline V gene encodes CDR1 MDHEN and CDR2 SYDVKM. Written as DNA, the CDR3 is TGTGCCAGCACCCTAGGGGATCCCGGGGCCAACGTCCTGACTTTC. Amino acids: CASTLGDPGANVLTF.

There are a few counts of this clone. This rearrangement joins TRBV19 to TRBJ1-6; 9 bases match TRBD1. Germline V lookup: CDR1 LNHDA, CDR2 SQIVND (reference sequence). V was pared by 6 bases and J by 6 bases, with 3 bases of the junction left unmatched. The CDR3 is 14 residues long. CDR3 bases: TGTGCCAGTAGCCGGGACAGGGTTAATTCACCCCTCCACTTT. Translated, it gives CASSRDRVNSPLHF. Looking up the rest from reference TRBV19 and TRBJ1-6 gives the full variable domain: DGGITQSPKYLFRKEGQNVTLSCEQNLNHDAMYWYRQDPGQGLRLIYYSQIVNDFQKGDIAEGYSVSREKKESFPLTVTSAQKNPTAFYLCASSRDRVNSPLHFGNGTRLTVT.

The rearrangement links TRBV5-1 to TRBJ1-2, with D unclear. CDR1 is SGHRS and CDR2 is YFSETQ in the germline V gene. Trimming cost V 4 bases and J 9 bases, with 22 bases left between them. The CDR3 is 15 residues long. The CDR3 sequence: CASSDTDRGPVSYTF. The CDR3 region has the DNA TGCGCCAGCAGCGATACCGACCGAGGGCCTGTTAGCTACACCTTC.

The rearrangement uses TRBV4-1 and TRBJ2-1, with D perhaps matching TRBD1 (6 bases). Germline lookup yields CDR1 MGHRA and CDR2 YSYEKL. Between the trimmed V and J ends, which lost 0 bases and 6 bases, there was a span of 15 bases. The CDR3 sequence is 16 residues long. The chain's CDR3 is CASSQEGQGLFNEQFF. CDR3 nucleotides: TGCGCCAGCAGCCAAGAAGGTCAGGGGCTGTTCAATGAGCAGTTCTTC.

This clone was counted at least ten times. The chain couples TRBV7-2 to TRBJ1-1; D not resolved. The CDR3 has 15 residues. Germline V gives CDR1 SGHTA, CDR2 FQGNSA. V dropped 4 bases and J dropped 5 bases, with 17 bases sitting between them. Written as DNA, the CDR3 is TGTGCCAGCAGCTACACAGCAGCCTCGGCTACTGAAGCTTTCTTT. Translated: CASSYTAASATEAFF. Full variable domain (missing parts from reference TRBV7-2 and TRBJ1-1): GAGVSQSPSNKVTEKGKDVELRCDPISGHTALYWYRQSLGQGLEFLIYFQGNSAPDKSGLPSDRFSAERTGGSVSTLTIQRTQQEDSAVYLCASSYTAASATEAFFGQGTRLTVV.

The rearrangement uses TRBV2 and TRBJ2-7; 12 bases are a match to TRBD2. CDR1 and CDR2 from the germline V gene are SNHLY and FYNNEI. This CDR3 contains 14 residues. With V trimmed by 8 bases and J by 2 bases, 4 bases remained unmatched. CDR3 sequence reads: CASVLAGGTYEQYF. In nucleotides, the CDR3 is TGTGCCAGCGTACTAGCGGGGGGAACCTACGAGCAGTACTTC.

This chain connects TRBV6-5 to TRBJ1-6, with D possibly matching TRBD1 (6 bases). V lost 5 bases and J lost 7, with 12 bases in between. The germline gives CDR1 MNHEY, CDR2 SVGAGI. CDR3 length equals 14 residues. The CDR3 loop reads CASSRQVENSPLHF. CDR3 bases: TGTGCCAGCAGTCGACAGGTTGAGAATTCACCCCTCCACTTT.

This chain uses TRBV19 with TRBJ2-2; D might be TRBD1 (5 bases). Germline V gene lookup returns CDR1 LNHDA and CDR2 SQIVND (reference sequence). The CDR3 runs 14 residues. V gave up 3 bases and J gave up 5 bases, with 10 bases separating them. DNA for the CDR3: TGTGCCAGTAGTATCAGGAAGGGGACCGGGGAGCTGTTTTTT. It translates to CASSIRKGTGELFF.

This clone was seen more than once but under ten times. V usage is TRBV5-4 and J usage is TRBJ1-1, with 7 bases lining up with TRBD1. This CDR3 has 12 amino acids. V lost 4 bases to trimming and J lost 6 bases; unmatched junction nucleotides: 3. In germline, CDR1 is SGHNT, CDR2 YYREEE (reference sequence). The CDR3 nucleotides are TGTGCCAGCAGCCCCGACAGGGCTGAAGCTTTCTTT. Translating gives CASSPDRAEAFF.

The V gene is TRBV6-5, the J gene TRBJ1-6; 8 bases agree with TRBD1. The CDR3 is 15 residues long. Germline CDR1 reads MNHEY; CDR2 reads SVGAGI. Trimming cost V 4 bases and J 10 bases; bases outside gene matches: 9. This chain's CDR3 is CASSSGTGGLSPLHF. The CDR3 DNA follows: TGTGCCAGCAGTTCCGGCACAGGGGGGCTCTCACCCCTCCACTTT.

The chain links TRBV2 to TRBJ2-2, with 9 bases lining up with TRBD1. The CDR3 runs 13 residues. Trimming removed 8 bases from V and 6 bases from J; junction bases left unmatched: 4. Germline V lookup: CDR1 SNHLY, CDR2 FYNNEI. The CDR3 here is CASRDRESGELFF. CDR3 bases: TGTGCCAGCCGGGACAGGGAGTCCGGGGAGCTGTTTTTT.

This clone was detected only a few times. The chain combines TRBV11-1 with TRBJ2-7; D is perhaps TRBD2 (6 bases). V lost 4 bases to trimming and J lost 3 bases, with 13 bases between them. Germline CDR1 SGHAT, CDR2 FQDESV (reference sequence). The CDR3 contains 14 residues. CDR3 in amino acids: CASSSRGFDYEQYF. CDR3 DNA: TGTGCCAGCAGCTCCCGGGGGTTTGACTACGAGCAGTACTTC.

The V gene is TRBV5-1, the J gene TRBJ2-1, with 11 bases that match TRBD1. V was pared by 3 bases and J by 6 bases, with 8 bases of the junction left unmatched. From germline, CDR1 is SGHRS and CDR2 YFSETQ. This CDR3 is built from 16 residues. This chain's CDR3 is CASSSGQGATGNEQFF. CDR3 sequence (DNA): TGCGCCAGCAGCTCCGGACAGGGGGCAACGGGCAATGAGCAGTTCTTC.

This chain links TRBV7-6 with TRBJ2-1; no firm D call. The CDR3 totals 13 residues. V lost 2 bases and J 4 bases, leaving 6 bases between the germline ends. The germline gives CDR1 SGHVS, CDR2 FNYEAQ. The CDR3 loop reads CASSLTRYNEQFF. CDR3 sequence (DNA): TGTGCCAGCAGCTTAACTCGGTACAATGAGCAGTTCTTC. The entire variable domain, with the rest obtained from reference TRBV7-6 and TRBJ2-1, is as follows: GAGVSQSPRYKVTKRGQDVALRCDPISGHVSLYWYRQALGQGPEFLTYFNYEAQQDKSGLPNDRFSAERPEGSISTLTIQRTEQRDSAMYRCASSLTRYNEQFFGPGTRLTVL.

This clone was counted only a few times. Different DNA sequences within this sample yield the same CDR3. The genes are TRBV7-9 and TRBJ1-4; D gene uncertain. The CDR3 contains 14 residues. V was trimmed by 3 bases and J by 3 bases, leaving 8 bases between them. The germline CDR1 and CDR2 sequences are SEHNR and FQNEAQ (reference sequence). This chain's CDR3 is CASSLAAANEKLFF. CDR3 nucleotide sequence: TGTGCCAGCAGCTTGGCCGCGGCTAATGAAAAACTGTTTTTT.

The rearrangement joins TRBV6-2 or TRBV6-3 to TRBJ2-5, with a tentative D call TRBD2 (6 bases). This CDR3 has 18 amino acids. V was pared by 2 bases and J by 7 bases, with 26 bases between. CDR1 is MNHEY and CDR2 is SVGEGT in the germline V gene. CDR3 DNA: TGTGCCAGCAGTTACCCGGGGCCGGGATCCGTTCCCGGGGGGACCCAGTACTTC. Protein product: CASSYPGPGSVPGGTQYF.

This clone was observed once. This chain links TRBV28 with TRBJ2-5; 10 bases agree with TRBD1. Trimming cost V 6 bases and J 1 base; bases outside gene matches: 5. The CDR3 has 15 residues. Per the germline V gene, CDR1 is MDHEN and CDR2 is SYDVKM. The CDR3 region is CASRGDRGPQETQYF. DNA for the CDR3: TGTGCCAGCAGGGGAGACAGGGGGCCCCAAGAGACCCAGTACTTC.

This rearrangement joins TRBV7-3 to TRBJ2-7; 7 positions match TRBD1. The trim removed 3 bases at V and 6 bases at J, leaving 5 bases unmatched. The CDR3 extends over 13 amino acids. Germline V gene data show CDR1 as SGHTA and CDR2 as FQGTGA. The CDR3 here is CASSLGTVAEQYF. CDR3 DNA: TGTGCCAGCAGCTTGGGGACAGTAGCCGAGCAGTACTTC. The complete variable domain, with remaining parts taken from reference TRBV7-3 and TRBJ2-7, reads GAGVSQTPSNKVTEKGKYVELRCDPISGHTALYWYRQSLGQGPEFLIYFQGTGAADDSGLPNDRFFAVRPEGSVSTLKIQRTERGDSAVYLCASSLGTVAEQYFGPGTRLTVT.

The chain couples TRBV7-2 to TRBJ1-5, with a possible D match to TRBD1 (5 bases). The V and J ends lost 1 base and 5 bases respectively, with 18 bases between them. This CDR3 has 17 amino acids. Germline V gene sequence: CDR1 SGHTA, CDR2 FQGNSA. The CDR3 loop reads CASSLVASRAVDQPQHF. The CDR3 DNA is TGTGCCAGCAGCTTAGTAGCAAGCAGGGCGGTGGATCAGCCCCAGCATTTT. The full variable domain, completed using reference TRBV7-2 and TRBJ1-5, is GAGVSQSPSNKVTEKGKDVELRCDPISGHTALYWYRQSLGQGLEFLIYFQGNSAPDKSGLPSDRFSAERTGGSVSTLTIQRTQQEDSAVYLCASSLVASRAVDQPQHFGDGTRLSIL.

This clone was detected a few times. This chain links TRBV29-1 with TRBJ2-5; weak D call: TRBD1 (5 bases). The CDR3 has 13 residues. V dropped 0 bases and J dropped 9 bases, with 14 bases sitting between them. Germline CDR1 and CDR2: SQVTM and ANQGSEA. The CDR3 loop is CSVEDRQLGSQYF. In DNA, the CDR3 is TGCAGCGTTGAAGATCGACAGTTGGGCTCCCAGTACTTC.

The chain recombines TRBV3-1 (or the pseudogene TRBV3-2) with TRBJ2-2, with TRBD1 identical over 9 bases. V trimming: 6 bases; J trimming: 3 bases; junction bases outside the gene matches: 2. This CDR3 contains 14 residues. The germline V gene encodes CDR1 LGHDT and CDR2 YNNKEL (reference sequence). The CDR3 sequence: CASRQGADTGELFF. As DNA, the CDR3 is TGTGCCAGCAGACAGGGGGCGGACACCGGGGAGCTGTTTTTT.

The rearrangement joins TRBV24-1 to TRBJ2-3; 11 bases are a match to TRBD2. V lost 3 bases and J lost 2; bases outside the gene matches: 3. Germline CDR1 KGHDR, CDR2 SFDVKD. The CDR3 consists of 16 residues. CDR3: CATSDPTSGVTDTQYF. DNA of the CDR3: TGTGCCACCAGTGATCCGACTAGCGGGGTCACAGATACGCAGTATTTT.

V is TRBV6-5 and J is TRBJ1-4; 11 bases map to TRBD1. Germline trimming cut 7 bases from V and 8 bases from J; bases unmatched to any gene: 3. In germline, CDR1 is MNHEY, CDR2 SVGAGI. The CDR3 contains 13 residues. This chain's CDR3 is CASTGTGGEKLFF. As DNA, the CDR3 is TGTGCCAGCACCGGGACAGGGGGAGAAAAACTGTTTTTT.